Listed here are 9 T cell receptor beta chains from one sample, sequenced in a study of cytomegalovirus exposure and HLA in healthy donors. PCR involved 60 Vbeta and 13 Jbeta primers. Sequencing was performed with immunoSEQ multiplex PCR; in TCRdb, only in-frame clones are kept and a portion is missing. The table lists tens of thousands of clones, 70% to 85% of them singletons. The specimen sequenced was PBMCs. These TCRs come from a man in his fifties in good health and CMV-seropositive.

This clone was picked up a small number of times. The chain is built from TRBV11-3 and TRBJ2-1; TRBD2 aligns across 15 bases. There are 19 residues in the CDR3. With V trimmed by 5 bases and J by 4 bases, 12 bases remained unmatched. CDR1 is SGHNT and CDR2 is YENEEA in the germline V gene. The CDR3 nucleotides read TGTGCCAGCAGCCCAGTGGGACTAGCGGGAGGAATGGTTTACAATGAGCAGTTCTTC. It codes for CASSPVGLAGGMVYNEQFF.

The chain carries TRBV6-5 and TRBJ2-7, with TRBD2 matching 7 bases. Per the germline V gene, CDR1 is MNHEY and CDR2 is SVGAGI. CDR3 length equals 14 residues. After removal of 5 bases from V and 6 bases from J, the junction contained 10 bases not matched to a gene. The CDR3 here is CASSLQAGPVEQYF. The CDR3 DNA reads TGTGCCAGCAGTCTTCAAGCGGGACCGGTCGAGCAGTACTTC.

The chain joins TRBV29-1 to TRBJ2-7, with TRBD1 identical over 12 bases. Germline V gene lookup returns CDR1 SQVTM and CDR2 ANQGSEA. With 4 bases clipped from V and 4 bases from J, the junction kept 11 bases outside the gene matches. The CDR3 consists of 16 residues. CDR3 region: CSVGGTGGISWYEQYF. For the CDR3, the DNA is TGCAGCGTTGGAGGGACAGGGGGCATAAGCTGGTACGAGCAGTACTTC.

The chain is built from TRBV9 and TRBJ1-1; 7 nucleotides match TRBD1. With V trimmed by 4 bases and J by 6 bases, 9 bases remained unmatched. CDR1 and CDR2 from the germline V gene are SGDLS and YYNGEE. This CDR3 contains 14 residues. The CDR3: CASSYTYRGSEAFF. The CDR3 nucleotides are TGTGCCAGCAGCTATACTTACAGGGGTTCTGAAGCTTTCTTT.

This CDR3 reads CASRQDRSYGYTF. CDR3 DNA sequence: TGCGCCAGCAGGCAAGACAGATCCTATGGCTACACCTTC. The chain carries TRBV5-1 and TRBJ1-2; perhaps TRBD1 as D (5 bases). Trimming took off 5 bases at V and 4 bases at J, with 12 bases between the two ends. CDR1 and CDR2 from the germline V gene are SGHRS and YFSETQ. There are 13 residues in the CDR3.

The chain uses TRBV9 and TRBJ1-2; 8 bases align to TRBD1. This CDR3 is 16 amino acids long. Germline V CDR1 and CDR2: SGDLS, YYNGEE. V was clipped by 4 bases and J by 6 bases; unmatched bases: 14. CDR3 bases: TGTGCCAGCAGCTTCCGCCCCTTAAACAGGGGGGATGGCTACACCTTC. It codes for CASSFRPLNRGDGYTF.

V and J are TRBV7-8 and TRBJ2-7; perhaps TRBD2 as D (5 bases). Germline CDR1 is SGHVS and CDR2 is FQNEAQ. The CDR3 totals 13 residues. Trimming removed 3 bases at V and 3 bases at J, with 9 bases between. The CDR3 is CASSLGASYEQYF. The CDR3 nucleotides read TGTGCCAGCAGCTTGGGAGCGAGCTACGAGCAGTACTTC.

Written as DNA, the CDR3 is TGTGCCAGCAGTGAAGCTAAGCTGGGGACAGGGGGAGGTCAGGAGCAGTTCTTC. Its protein product is CASSEAKLGTGGGQEQFF. This sequence joins TRBV6-1 and TRBJ2-1; 11 bases map to TRBD1. Losses at the gene ends were 0 bases for V and 10 bases for J; bases not matched to a gene: 14. Per germline, CDR1 MNHNS and CDR2 SASEGT. This CDR3 region has 18 residues.

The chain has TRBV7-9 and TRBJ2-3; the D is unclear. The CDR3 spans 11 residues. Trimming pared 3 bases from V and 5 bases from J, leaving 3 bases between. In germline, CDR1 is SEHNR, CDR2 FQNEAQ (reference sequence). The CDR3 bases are TGTGCCAGCAGCTTTAGAGATACGCAGTATTTT. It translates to CASSFRDTQYF.